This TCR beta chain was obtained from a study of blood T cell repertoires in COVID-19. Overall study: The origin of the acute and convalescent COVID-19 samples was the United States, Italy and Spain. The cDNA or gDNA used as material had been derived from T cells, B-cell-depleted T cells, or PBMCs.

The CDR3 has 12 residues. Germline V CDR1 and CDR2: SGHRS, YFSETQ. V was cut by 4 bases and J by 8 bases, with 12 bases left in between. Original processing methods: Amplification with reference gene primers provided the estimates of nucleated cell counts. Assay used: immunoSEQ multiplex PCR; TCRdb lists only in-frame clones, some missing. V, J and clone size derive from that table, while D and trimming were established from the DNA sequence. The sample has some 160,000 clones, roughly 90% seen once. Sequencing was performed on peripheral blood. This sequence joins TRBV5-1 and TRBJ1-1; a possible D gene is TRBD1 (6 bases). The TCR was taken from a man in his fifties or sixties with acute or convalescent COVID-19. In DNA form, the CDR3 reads TGCGCCAGCAGCGTCGGACAGTTGGAAGCTTTCTTT. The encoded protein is CASSVGQLEAFF.